The next 10 T cell receptor beta chains were all read from a single sample in a study of spatial heterogeneity in lung cancer. TCRdb redid the calling of the 5' RACE reads with MiXCR, one entry per CDR3 protein. The sample lists about 86,000 distinct CDR3 sequences, roughly 12% occurring once. Time point defined: sample taken at primary tumor resection. Sequencing covered unsorted whole RNA taken from tumor, nontumor lung or frozen PBMC. This specimen was PBMCs, taken at surgery. These receptors originate from a male donor with early-stage non-small cell lung cancer.

This clonotype has at least ten counts. The chain joins TRBV7-9 to TRBJ2-7; 8 bases align to TRBD1. The CDR3 has 15 residues. The ends lost 4 bases at V and 2 bases at J; junction bases unmatched: 7. The V gene's germline CDR1 is SEHNR and CDR2 FQNEAQ (reference sequence). The CDR3 loop reads CASSSTGEVTYEQYF. In DNA form, the CDR3 reads TGTGCCAGCAGCTCGACAGGGGAAGTGACCTACGAGCAGTACTTC. Looking up the rest from reference TRBV7-9 and TRBJ2-7 gives the full variable domain: DTGVSQNPRHKITKRGQNVTFRCDPISEHNRLYWYRQTLGQGPEFLTYFQNEAQLEKSRLLSDRFSAERPKGSFSTLEIQRTEQGDSAMYLCASSSTGEVTYEQYFGPGTRLTVT.

This chain uses TRBV20-1 with TRBJ2-7; D possibly matches TRBD1 or TRBD2 (5 bases each). Germline V gene data show CDR1 as DFQATT and CDR2 as SNEGSKA (reference sequence). The CDR3 contains 14 residues. V was cut by 2 bases and J by 3 bases, with 14 bases left in between. The CDR3 DNA reads TGCAGTGCTAGACCCGGGACCTTCCTCTACGAGCAGTACTTC. This codes for CSARPGTFLYEQYF.

The genes are TRBV2 and TRBJ1-5; 12 bases line up with TRBD1. This CDR3 has 17 amino acids. Germline V gives CDR1 SNHLY, CDR2 FYNNEI. Trimming cost V 7 bases and J 2 bases; bases outside gene matches: 9. CDR3 DNA: TGTGCCAGCACCCCGGGACAGGGGGCGCGGGGCAATCAGCCCCAGCATTTT. Translation: CASTPGQGARGNQPQHF.

The chain carries TRBV7-9 and TRBJ2-6, with TRBD2 matching 7 bases. The CDR3 contains 16 residues. The trim removed 5 bases at V and 2 bases at J, leaving 6 bases unmatched. Germline V gives CDR1 SEHNR, CDR2 FQNEAQ (reference sequence). CDR3 coding DNA: TGTGCCAGCAGCCGCGAAAGCGGGGCTGGGGCCAACGTCCTGACTTTC. Protein product: CASSRESGAGANVLTF.

This clonotype was seen many times. The chain is built from TRBV12-3 or TRBV12-4 and TRBJ1-3, with D maybe TRBD1 (5 bases). The CDR3 contains 15 residues. The V end was cut by 2 bases, the J end by 2 bases, with 10 bases between. CDR3 protein: CASSLIPGPGNTIYF. CDR3 sequence (DNA): TGTGCCAGCAGTTTAATTCCAGGGCCTGGAAACACCATATATTTT.

This clonotype was observed a handful of times. The chain links TRBV2 to TRBJ1-6; 8 nucleotides match TRBD1. With V trimmed by 2 bases and J by 7 bases, 7 bases remained unmatched. Looked up from germline, CDR1 is SNHLY and CDR2 is FYNNEI. The CDR3 loop spans 16 amino acids. The CDR3 sequence is CASSETWDRRNSPLHF. CDR3 coding DNA: TGTGCCAGCAGTGAAACCTGGGACAGGAGAAATTCACCCCTCCACTTT. Full variable domain (rest looked up from reference TRBV2 and TRBJ1-6): EPEVTQTPSHQVTQMGQEVILRCVPISNHLYFYWYRQILGQKVEFLVSFYNNEISEKSEIFDDQFSVERPDGSNFTLKIRSTKLEDSAMYFCASSETWDRRNSPLHFGNGTRLTVT.

This clonotype was observed a handful of times. The rearrangement joins TRBV11-3 to TRBJ2-7; TRBD2 is a possible D gene (5 bases). There are 14 residues in the CDR3. V was pared by 1 base and J by 4 bases, with 11 bases between. The V gene's germline CDR1 is SGHNT and CDR2 YENEEA. The DNA of the CDR3 is TGTGCCAGCAGCTTAGCGGGGAAACCGTACGAGCAGTACTTC. It specifies CASSLAGKPYEQYF.

This clonotype has at least ten counts. The rearrangement joins TRBV3-1 to TRBJ1-5; D remains unclear. The germline V and J ends were trimmed by 1 base and 1 base, with 8 bases remaining between them. Germline lookup yields CDR1 LGHDT and CDR2 YNNKEL (reference sequence). This CDR3 region has 15 residues. Here the CDR3 DNA reads TGTGCCAGCAGCCAAGGATGGGGAAGCAATCAGCCCCAGCATTTT. Encoded protein: CASSQGWGSNQPQHF.

This clonotype was detected only a few times. The gene calls are TRBV19 and TRBJ1-1; tentative D call: TRBD1 (5 bases). The ends were cut back, 8 bases at V and 3 bases at J, with 13 bases in the middle. CDR3 length: 13 amino acids. CDR1 LNHDA and CDR2 SQIVND come from the germline V gene (reference sequence). CDR3 sequence: CASRREGDTEAFF. CDR3 nucleotides: TGTGCCAGTCGCAGGGAGGGCGACACTGAAGCTTTCTTT.

CDR3 sequence reads: CASSNPGQGETQYF. The CDR3 DNA reads TGTGCCAGCAGTAACCCGGGACAGGGAGAGACCCAGTACTTC. The chain has TRBV2 and TRBJ2-5; TRBD1 agrees at 9 bases. This CDR3 spans 14 amino acids. Germline CDR1 reads SNHLY; CDR2 reads FYNNEI. With 5 bases clipped from V and 4 bases from J, the junction kept 5 bases outside the gene matches.